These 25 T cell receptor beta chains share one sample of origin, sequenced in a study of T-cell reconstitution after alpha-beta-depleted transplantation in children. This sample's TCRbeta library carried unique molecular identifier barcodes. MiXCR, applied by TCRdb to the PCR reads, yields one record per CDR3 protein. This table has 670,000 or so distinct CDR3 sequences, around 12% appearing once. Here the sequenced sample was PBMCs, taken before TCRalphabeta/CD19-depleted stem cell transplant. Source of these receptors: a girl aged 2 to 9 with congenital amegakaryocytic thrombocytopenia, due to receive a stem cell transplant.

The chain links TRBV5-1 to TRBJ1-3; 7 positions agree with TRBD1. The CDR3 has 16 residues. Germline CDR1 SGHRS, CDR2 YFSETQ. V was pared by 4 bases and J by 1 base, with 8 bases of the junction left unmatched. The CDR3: CASSPRQGVSGNTIYF. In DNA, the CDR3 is TGCGCCAGCAGCCCGAGACAGGGAGTATCTGGAAACACCATATATTTT.

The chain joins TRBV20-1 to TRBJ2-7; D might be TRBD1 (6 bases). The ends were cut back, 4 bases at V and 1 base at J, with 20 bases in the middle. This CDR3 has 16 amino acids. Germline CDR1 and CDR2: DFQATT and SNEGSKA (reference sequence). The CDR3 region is CSATPEAGDLSYEQYF. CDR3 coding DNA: TGCAGTGCTACCCCCGAGGCAGGGGACCTATCCTACGAGCAGTACTTC.

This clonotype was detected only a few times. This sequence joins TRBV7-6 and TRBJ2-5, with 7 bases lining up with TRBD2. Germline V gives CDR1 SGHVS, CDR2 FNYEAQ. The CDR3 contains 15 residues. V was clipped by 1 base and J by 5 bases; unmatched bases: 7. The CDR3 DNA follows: TGTGCCAGCAGCTTAGGCGACGGGGGGTCGGAGACCCAGTACTTC. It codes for CASSLGDGGSETQYF.

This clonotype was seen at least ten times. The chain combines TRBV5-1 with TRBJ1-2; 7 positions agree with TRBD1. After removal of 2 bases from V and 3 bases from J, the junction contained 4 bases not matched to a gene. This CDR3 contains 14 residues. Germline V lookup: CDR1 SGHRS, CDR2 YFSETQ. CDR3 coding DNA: TGCGCCAGCAGCTTCGGAGGGGGCGACTATGGCTACACCTTC. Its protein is CASSFGGGDYGYTF.

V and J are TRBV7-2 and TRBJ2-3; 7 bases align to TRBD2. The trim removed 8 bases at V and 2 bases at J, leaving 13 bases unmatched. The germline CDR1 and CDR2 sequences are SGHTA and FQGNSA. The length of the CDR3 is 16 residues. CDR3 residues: CASGAGVSPSTDTQYF. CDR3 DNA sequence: TGTGCCAGCGGGGCGGGAGTGAGCCCCTCCACAGATACGCAGTATTTT.

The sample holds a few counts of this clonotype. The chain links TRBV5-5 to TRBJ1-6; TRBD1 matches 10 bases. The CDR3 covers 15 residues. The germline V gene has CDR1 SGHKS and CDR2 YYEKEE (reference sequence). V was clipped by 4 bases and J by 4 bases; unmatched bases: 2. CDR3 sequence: CASSDRGLYNSPLHF. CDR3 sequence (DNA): TGTGCCAGCAGCGACAGGGGGCTTTATAATTCACCCCTCCACTTT.

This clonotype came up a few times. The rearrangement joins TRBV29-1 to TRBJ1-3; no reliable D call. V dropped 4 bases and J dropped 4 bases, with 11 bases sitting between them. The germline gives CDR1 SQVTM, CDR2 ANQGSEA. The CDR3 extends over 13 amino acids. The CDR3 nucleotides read TGCAGCGTTGTTAGGAGAACGGGAAACACCATATATTTT. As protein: CSVVRRTGNTIYF.

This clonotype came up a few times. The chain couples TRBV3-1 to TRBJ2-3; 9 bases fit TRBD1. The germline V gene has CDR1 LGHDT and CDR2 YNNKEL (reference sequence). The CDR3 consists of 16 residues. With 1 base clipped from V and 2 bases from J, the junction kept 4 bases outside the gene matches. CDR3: CASSQGTGAITDTQYF. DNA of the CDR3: TGTGCCAGCAGCCAAGGGACAGGGGCGATCACAGATACGCAGTATTTT.

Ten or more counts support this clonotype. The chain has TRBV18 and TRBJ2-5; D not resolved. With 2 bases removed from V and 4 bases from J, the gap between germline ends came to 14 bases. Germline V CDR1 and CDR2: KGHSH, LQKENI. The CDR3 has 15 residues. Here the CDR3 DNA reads TGTGCCAGCTCACCAGAGTACCTGCGGTCAGAGACCCAGTACTTC. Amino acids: CASSPEYLRSETQYF.

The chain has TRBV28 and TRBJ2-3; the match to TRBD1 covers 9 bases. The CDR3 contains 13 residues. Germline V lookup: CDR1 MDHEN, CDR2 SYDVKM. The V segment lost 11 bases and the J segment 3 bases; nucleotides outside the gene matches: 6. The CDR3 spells CAGGDRETDTQYF. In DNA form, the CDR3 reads TGTGCCGGGGGGGACAGGGAGACAGATACGCAGTATTTT. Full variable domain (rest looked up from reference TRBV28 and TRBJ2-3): DVKVTQSSRYLVKRTGEKVFLECVQDMDHENMFWYRQDPGLGLRLIYFSYDVKMKEKGDIPEGYSVSREKKERFSLILESASTNQTSMYLCAGGDRETDTQYFGPGTRLTVL.

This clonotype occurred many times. CDR3 residues: CASSLGGRTETQYF. The CDR3 DNA is TGTGCCAGTTCCTTGGGCGGGAGGACGGAGACCCAGTACTTC. V is TRBV28 and J is TRBJ2-5, with 8 bases identical to TRBD2. Germline CDR1 and CDR2: MDHEN and SYDVKM. The CDR3 length is 14 residues. With V trimmed by 9 bases and J by 5 bases, 11 bases remained unmatched.

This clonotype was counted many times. CDR3 in amino acids: CASSLGGPYEQYF. CDR3 DNA sequence: TGCGCCAGCAGCTTGGGCGGGCCCTACGAGCAGTACTTC. The rearrangement links TRBV5-1 to TRBJ2-7; D may be TRBD2 (5 bases). V was cut by 0 bases and J by 2 bases, with 6 bases left in between. CDR1 is SGHRS and CDR2 is YFSETQ in the germline V gene. The CDR3 has 13 amino acids.

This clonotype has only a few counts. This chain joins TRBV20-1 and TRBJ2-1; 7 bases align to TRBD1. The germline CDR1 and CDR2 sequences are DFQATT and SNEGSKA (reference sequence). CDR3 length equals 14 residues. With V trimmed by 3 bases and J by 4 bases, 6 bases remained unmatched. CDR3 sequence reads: CSASDSGGYNEQFF. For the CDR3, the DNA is TGCAGTGCTAGTGATTCAGGGGGTTACAATGAGCAGTTCTTC.

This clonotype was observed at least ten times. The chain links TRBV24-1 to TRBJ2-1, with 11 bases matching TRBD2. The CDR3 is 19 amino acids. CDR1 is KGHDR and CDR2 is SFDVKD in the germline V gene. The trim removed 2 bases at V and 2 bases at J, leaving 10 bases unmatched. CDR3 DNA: TGTGCCACCAGTGATTCTTACGAGGCTAGCGGGAGGACCTACAATGAGCAGTTCTTC. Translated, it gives CATSDSYEASGRTYNEQFF.

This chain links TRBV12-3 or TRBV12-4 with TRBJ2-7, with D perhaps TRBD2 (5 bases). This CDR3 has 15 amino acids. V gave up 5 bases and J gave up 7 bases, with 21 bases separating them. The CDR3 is CASSTSAVAIQEQYF. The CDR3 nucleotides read TGTGCCAGCAGTACCTCGGCGGTAGCGATTCAAGAGCAGTACTTC.

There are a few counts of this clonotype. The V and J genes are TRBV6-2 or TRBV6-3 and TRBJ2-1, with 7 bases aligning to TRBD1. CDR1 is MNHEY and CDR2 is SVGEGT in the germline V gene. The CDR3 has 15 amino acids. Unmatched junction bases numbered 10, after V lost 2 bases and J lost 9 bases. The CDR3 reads CASSYEGGALGEQFF. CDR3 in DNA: TGTGCCAGCAGTTACGAAGGGGGCGCTCTAGGTGAGCAGTTCTTC.

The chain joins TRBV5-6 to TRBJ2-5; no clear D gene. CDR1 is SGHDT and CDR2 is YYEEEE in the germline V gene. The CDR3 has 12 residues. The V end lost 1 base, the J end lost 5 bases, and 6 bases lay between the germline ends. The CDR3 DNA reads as TGTGCCAGCAGCTTGATAACGGAGACCCAGTACTTC. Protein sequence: CASSLITETQYF.

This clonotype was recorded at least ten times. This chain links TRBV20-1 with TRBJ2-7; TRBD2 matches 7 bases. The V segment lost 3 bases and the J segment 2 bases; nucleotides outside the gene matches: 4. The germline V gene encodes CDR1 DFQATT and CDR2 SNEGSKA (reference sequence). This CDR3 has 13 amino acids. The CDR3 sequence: CSASEREPYEQYF. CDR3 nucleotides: TGCAGTGCTAGCGAGCGGGAACCCTACGAGCAGTACTTC.

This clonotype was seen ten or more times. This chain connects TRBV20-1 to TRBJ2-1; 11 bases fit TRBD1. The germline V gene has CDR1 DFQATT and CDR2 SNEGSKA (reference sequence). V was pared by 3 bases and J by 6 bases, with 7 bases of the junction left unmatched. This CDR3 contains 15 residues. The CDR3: CSARMDRGLGNEQFF. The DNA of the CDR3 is TGCAGTGCTAGGATGGACAGGGGGCTGGGCAATGAGCAGTTCTTC.

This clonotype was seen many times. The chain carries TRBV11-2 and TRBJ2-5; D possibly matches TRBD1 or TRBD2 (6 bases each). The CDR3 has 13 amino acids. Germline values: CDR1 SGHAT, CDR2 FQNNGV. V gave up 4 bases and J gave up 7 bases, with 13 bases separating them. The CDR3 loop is CASSYSGGGTQYF. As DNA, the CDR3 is TGTGCCAGCAGCTATAGCGGAGGGGGGACCCAGTACTTC.

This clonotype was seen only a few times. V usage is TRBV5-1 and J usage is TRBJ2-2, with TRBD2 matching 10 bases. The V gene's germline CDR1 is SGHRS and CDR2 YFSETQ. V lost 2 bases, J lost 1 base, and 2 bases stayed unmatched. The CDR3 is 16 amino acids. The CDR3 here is CASSFWTSGNTGELFF. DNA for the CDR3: TGCGCCAGCAGCTTCTGGACTAGCGGGAACACCGGGGAGCTGTTTTTT. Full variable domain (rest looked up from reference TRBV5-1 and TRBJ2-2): KAGVTQTPRYLIKTRGQQVTLSCSPISGHRSVSWYQQTPGQGLQFLFEYFSETQRNKGNFPGRFSGRQFSNSRSEMNVSTLELGDSALYLCASSFWTSGNTGELFFGEGSRLTVL.

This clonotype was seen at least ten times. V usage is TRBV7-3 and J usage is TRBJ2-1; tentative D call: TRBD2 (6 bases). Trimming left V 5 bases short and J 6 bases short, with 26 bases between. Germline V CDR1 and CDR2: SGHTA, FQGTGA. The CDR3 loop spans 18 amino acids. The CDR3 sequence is CASSPDTFSGINFNEQFF. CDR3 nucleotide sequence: TGTGCCAGCAGCCCCGACACATTTAGCGGAATCAACTTCAATGAGCAGTTCTTC.

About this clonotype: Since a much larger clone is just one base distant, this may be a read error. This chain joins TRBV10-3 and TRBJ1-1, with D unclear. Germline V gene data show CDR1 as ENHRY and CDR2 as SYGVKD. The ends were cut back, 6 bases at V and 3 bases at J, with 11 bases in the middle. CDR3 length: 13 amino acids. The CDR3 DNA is TGTGCCATCAGCCCAGAGGGCGACACTGAAGCTTTCTTT. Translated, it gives CAISPEGDTEAFF.

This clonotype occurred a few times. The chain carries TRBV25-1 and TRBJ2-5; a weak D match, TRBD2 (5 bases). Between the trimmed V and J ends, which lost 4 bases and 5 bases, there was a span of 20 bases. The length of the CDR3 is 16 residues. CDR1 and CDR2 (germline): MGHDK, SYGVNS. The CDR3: CASSALDSAFAETQYF. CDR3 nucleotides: TGTGCCAGCAGTGCACTGGACTCAGCCTTTGCGGAGACCCAGTACTTC.

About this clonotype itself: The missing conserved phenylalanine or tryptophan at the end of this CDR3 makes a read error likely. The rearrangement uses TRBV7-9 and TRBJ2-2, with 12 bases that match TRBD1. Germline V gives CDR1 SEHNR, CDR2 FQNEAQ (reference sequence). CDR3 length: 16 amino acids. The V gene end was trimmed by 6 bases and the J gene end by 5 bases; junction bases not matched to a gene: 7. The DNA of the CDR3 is TGTGCCAGCAGGGAACCGGGACAGGGGGCGACCGGGGAGCTGTTTTCT. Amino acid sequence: CASREPGQGATGELFS.